This entry lists 9 T cell receptor beta chains sequenced from one sample in a study of shared clonotypes between healthy human individuals. Produced via immunoSEQ multiplex PCR; TCRdb's table is partial and in-frame only. Among some 2,500,000 clones listed, over 85% were seen once. The sample was naive CD4+ T cells from PBMCs. Subset indicated: CD45RA+ positively selected. These receptors all stem from a man between 18 and 29 years old in good health. Some clones in this sample may be carry-over from other donors' samples.

The chain has TRBV13 and TRBJ2-1; maybe TRBD1 (7 bases). The CDR3 runs 15 residues. Trimming took off 5 bases at V and 11 bases at J, with 22 bases between the two ends. Germline CDR1 is PRHDT and CDR2 is FYEKMQ (reference sequence). The DNA of the CDR3 is TGTGCCAGCAGCGGGGGACAGAGCGGGCCTCGCCAGCAGTTCTTC. Its translation: CASSGGQSGPRQQFF. Complete variable domain (other parts from reference TRBV13 and TRBJ2-1): AAGVIQSPRHLIKEKRETATLKCYPIPRHDTVYWYQQGPGQDPQFLISFYEKMQSDKGSIPDRFSAQQFSDYHSELNMSSLELGDSALYFCASSGGQSGPRQQFFGPGTRLTVL.

The V and J genes are TRBV7-3 and TRBJ2-1, with 11 bases that match TRBD2. Trimming took 5 bases from V and 3 from J; bases not matched to a gene: 3. Per germline, CDR1 SGHTA and CDR2 FQGTGA. CDR3 length: 15 residues. The CDR3 nucleotides read TGTGCCAGCAGCGCGACTAGCGGGATCTACAATGAGCAGTTCTTC. Translation: CASSATSGIYNEQFF.

This rearrangement joins TRBV2 to TRBJ1-2; D remains unclear. There are 13 residues in the CDR3. From germline, CDR1 is SNHLY and CDR2 FYNNEI. V lost 1 base and J lost 8, with 11 bases in between. The CDR3 is CASSEVAVGGYTF. DNA for the CDR3: TGTGCCAGCAGTGAAGTGGCAGTAGGCGGCTACACCTTC.

V gene TRBV7-2 combines with J gene TRBJ2-7; 8 bases line up with TRBD1. The CDR3 is 15 residues long. V lost 4 bases, J lost 3 bases, and 8 bases stayed unmatched. CDR1 SGHTA and CDR2 FQGNSA come from the germline V gene. The CDR3 DNA is TGTGCCAGCAGCTACGGACAGGGTGGCCTCTACGAGCAGTACTTC. As protein: CASSYGQGGLYEQYF.

V is TRBV11-2 and J is TRBJ2-1; a weak D match, TRBD2 (5 bases). The germline gives CDR1 SGHAT, CDR2 FQNNGV. V was clipped by 5 bases and J by 7 bases, with 12 bases between them. The CDR3 has 13 residues. The CDR3 sequence: CASSPRRENEQFF. The DNA of the CDR3 is TGTGCCAGCAGCCCGAGAAGGGAGAATGAGCAGTTCTTC.

J is TRBJ2-3 and V is TRBV7-3, with D tentatively TRBD2 (6 bases). V was pared by 2 bases and J by 4 bases, with 16 bases between. This CDR3 spans 16 amino acids. Germline CDR1 reads SGHTA; CDR2 reads FQGTGA. CDR3 sequence reads: CASSLLRHGGPDTQYF. The DNA of the CDR3 is TGTGCCAGCAGCTTACTCCGACACGGAGGGCCAGATACGCAGTATTTT.

Worth noting for this clone: An end of the junction differs from the germline gene, which may be a read error. This chain uses TRBV7-8 with TRBJ1-1; 9 bases map to TRBD1. CDR1 is SGHVS, CDR2 FQNEAQ, per germline. There are 14 residues in the CDR3. CDR3 sequence (DNA): TGTGCCAGCAGCCTCCGGGACAGGGCAAGTGAAGTTTTCTTT. Residues: CASSLRDRASEVFF. Filled out from reference TRBV7-8 and TRBJ1-1, the complete variable domain reads GAGVSQSPRYKVAKRGQDVALRCDPISGHVSLFWYQQALGQGPEFLTYFQNEAQLDKSGLPSDRFFAERPEGSVSTLKIQRTQQEDSAVYLCASSLRDRASEVFFGQGTRLTVV.

In the case of this clone: The sample carries other DNA sequences with the same CDR3. The chain links TRBV6-5 to TRBJ1-1; unclear D gene. The V and J ends lost 6 bases and 1 base respectively, with 9 bases between them. The germline V gene encodes CDR1 MNHEY and CDR2 SVGAGI. This CDR3 contains 13 residues. The CDR3 sequence: CASSRTGNTEAFF. CDR3 coding DNA: TGTGCCAGCAGCAGGACCGGGAACACTGAAGCTTTCTTT.

The V and J genes are TRBV10-3 and TRBJ1-1; 8 nucleotides match TRBD1. V shed 2 bases and J 6 bases; nucleotides not matched to a gene: 8. This CDR3 comprises 15 residues. Germline V lookup: CDR1 ENHRY, CDR2 SYGVKD. Here the CDR3 DNA reads TGTGCCATCAGTGAGACCACCGACAGGGGCCCTGAAGCTTTCTTT. Translation gives CAISETTDRGPEAFF.